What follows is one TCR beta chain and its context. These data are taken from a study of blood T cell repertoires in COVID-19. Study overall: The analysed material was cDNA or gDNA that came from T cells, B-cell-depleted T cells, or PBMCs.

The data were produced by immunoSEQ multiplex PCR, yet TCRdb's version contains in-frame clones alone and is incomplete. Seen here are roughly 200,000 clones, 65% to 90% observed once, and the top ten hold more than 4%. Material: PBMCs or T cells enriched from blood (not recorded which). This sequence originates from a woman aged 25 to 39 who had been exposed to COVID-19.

The CDR3 coding sequence is TGTGCCAGCAGTTCCCCCGGGACAGGGGATGGCTACACCTTC. Translating it yields CASSSPGTGDGYTF. The rearrangement links TRBV6-5 to TRBJ1-2, with 10 bases matching TRBD1. Germline CDR1 MNHEY, CDR2 SVGAGI. The CDR3 loop spans 14 amino acids. The junction had 5 bases not matched to a gene; V was cut back by 4 bases and J by 6 bases.